A single sample gave rise to the 19 T cell receptor beta chains below, sequenced in a study of identical twins. TCRdb re-derived calls from the 5' RACE reads in MiXCR, one entry per CDR3 protein. The sample consists of roughly 700,000 distinct CDR3 sequences, around 8.3% of them appearing once. These same records also appear under a second study, on yellow fever vaccine responses in identical twins.

The sample taken for sequencing was PBMCs. All receptors come from a woman aged 18-29 years in good health.

This clonotype was observed a few times. The chain carries TRBV10-3 and TRBJ2-1; either TRBD1 or TRBD2 may fit D (6 bases each). V was trimmed by 9 bases and J by 5 bases, leaving 8 bases between them. The length of the CDR3 is 11 residues. CDR1 ENHRY and CDR2 SYGVKD come from the germline V gene. The CDR3 spells CAIGGHNEQFF. CDR3 bases: TGTGCCATAGGGGGGCACAATGAGCAGTTCTTC.

The J gene is TRBJ2-5, the V gene TRBV3-1; D call uncertain. Trimming cost V 4 bases and J 8 bases, with 14 bases left between them. The germline gives CDR1 LGHDT, CDR2 YNNKEL (reference sequence). The CDR3 contains 13 residues. The CDR3 spells CASSLRTIKTQYF. The CDR3 DNA follows: TGTGCCAGCAGCCTACGAACCATCAAAACCCAGTACTTC.

The chain uses TRBV27 and TRBJ2-7; a possible D gene is TRBD1 (5 bases). The CDR3 length is 13 residues. V shed 5 bases and J shed 7 bases, with 15 bases lying between them. CDR1 is MNHEY and CDR2 is SMNVEV in the germline V gene (reference sequence). Here the CDR3 DNA reads TGTGCCAGCAGTGGCGCGGCTCCAGGGGAGCAGTACTTC. This encodes CASSGAAPGEQYF.

This chain links TRBV24-1 with TRBJ1-5, with D unclear. The CDR3 extends over 15 amino acids. Germline values: CDR1 KGHDR, CDR2 SFDVKD. V shed 3 bases and J shed 3 bases, with 11 bases lying between them. The CDR3 DNA sequence: TGTGCCACCAGTGATAGAACAGCTGACAATCAGCCCCAGCATTTT. It specifies CATSDRTADNQPQHF.

This clonotype came up a few times. The chain links TRBV25-1 to TRBJ2-7; the match to TRBD2 covers 8 bases. Germline V CDR1 and CDR2: MGHDK, SYGVNS. Trimming cost V 4 bases and J 2 bases; bases outside gene matches: 7. The CDR3 runs 15 residues. For the CDR3, the DNA is TGTGCCAGCAGTGCCTGGACTAGCTCTGCCTACGAGCAGTACTTC. It is translated as CASSAWTSSAYEQYF.

This clonotype showed up many times. V usage is TRBV5-1 and J usage is TRBJ2-1, with TRBD2 matching over 10 bases. The CDR3 is 16 amino acids. From germline, CDR1 is SGHRS and CDR2 YFSETQ. Trimming cost V 0 bases and J 2 bases; bases outside gene matches: 2. The CDR3 loop is CASSLVLAGAYNEQFF. The CDR3 DNA reads as TGCGCCAGCAGCTTGGTGCTAGCGGGGGCCTACAATGAGCAGTTCTTC.

The chain employs TRBV7-9 and TRBJ2-3; the D is unclear. CDR1 and CDR2 (germline): SEHNR, FQNEAQ (reference sequence). Trimming cost V 1 base and J 6 bases, with 8 bases left between them. The CDR3 has 13 amino acids. The CDR3 is CASSLGYVDTQYF. CDR3 sequence (DNA): TGTGCCAGCAGCTTAGGTTACGTGGATACGCAGTATTTT.

This clonotype has a handful of counts. The CDR3 DNA reads TGCAGCGTCTCGCCGGGACAGATCACCGGGGAGCTGTTTTTT. Its protein product is CSVSPGQITGELFF. The rearrangement joins TRBV29-1 to TRBJ2-2, with 7 bases fitting TRBD1. Germline values: CDR1 SQVTM, CDR2 ANQGSEA. This CDR3 has 14 residues. The V segment lost 6 bases and the J segment 4 bases; nucleotides outside the gene matches: 8.

This sequence joins TRBV5-1 and TRBJ2-2; D gene ambiguous. Germline CDR1 is SGHRS and CDR2 is YFSETQ. Trimming removed 4 bases from V and 0 bases from J, with 16 bases in between. CDR3 length: 17 residues. The CDR3 DNA reads TGCGCCAGCAGCCTAGGTGGCATCCCCTCGAACACCGGGGAGCTGTTTTTT. Amino acids: CASSLGGIPSNTGELFF.

This clonotype was picked up many times. J is TRBJ2-7 and V is TRBV28, with D unclear. Germline V lookup: CDR1 MDHEN, CDR2 SYDVKM. This CDR3 is 12 amino acids long. Trimming pared 8 bases from V and 1 base from J, leaving 9 bases between. The CDR3 protein is CASLGRSYEQYF. CDR3 bases: TGTGCCAGCCTGGGCAGGTCCTACGAGCAGTACTTC.

This clonotype occurred a few times. The chain joins TRBV29-1 to TRBJ2-1; D unresolved. Deletions cut 6 bases from V and 8 bases from J, with 20 bases between. The CDR3 consists of 14 residues. The germline gives CDR1 SQVTM, CDR2 ANQGSEA. The CDR3 region has the DNA TGCAGCGTGGCTCCTCCTCCTCGTTGGGATGAGCAGTTCTTC. As protein: CSVAPPPRWDEQFF.

The chain employs TRBV7-6 and TRBJ2-7; TRBD2 is a possible D gene (5 bases). V gave up 5 bases and J gave up 0 bases, with 14 bases separating them. CDR1 and CDR2 from the germline V gene are SGHVS and FNYEAQ. The CDR3 extends over 15 amino acids. CDR3 in DNA: TGTGCCAGCAGCCTTTTGACGGGAAGCTCCTACGAGCAGTACTTC. The encoded protein is CASSLLTGSSYEQYF.

This clonotype was counted at least ten times. The chain recombines TRBV4-2 with TRBJ2-3; D is perhaps TRBD2 (6 bases). CDR1 LGHNA and CDR2 YNFKEQ come from the germline V gene. With 11 bases removed from V and 2 bases from J, the gap between germline ends came to 14 bases. The CDR3 runs 13 residues. In DNA, the CDR3 is TGTGCCGTCGGGGCGGGGCACACAGATACGCAGTATTTT. It yields the protein CAVGAGHTDTQYF.

This clonotype was found a few times. The gene calls are TRBV29-1 and TRBJ1-1; D gene ambiguous. Germline lookup yields CDR1 SQVTM and CDR2 ANQGSEA. The germline V and J ends were trimmed by 3 bases and 0 bases, with 2 bases remaining between them. The CDR3 spans 11 residues. The CDR3 DNA follows: TGCAGCGTTGAGCTGAACACTGAAGCTTTCTTT. As protein: CSVELNTEAFF.

The chain joins TRBV20-1 to TRBJ1-2, with D perhaps TRBD1 (5 bases). The CDR3 is 12 amino acids. The germline V and J ends were trimmed by 6 bases and 0 bases, with 8 bases remaining between them. Germline CDR1 and CDR2: DFQATT and SNEGSKA (reference sequence). The CDR3 DNA sequence: TGCAGTGCGGGACGGTCTAACTATGGCTACACCTTC. Encoded protein: CSAGRSNYGYTF.

This clonotype appeared many times. The rearrangement joins TRBV5-1 to TRBJ2-7; either TRBD1 or TRBD2 may fit D (5 bases each). The CDR3 contains 13 residues. Trimming pared 4 bases from V and 2 bases from J, leaving 10 bases between. The germline CDR1 and CDR2 sequences are SGHRS and YFSETQ. The chain's CDR3 is CASSRDGTYEQYF. The CDR3 bases are TGCGCCAGCAGCCGGGACGGAACCTACGAGCAGTACTTC.

The J gene is TRBJ1-6, the V gene TRBV30, with D perhaps matching TRBD1 (5 bases). Germline assignment: CDR1 GTSNPN and CDR2 SVGIG (reference sequence). The germline V and J ends were trimmed by 5 bases and 9 bases, with 20 bases remaining between them. CDR3 size: 15 residues. CDR3 sequence: CAWDGSGTSSSPLHF. Written as DNA, the CDR3 is TGTGCCTGGGACGGTTCCGGGACTTCGAGTTCACCCCTCCACTTT. The whole variable domain, filled in from reference TRBV30 and TRBJ1-6, reads SQTIHQWPATLVQPVGSPLSLECTVEGTSNPNLYWYRQAAGRGLQLLFYSVGIGQISSEVPQNLSASRPQDRQFILSSKKLLLSDSGFYLCAWDGSGTSSSPLHFGNGTRLTVT.

V and J are TRBV7-6 and TRBJ2-7; D is tentatively TRBD1 or TRBD2 (5 bases each). V was shortened by 0 bases and J by 2 bases, with 11 bases between the two germline ends. The CDR3 is 15 amino acids. The germline V gene encodes CDR1 SGHVS and CDR2 FNYEAQ. CDR3 coding DNA: TGTGCCAGCAGCTTAGCTGACGGGGCTACCTACGAGCAGTACTTC. It specifies CASSLADGATYEQYF.

The V and J genes are TRBV5-1 and TRBJ2-3, with TRBD2 matching 8 bases. Trimming cost V 0 bases and J 5 bases; bases outside gene matches: 5. From germline, CDR1 is SGHRS and CDR2 YFSETQ. CDR3 length: 15 residues. The CDR3 DNA is TGCGCCAGCAGCTTGGTAGCGGGGATCGGAGATACGCAGTATTTT. It encodes CASSLVAGIGDTQYF. The full variable domain, completed using reference TRBV5-1 and TRBJ2-3, is KAGVTQTPRYLIKTRGQQVTLSCSPISGHRSVSWYQQTPGQGLQFLFEYFSETQRNKGNFPGRFSGRQFSNSRSEMNVSTLELGDSALYLCASSLVAGIGDTQYFGPGTRLTVL.